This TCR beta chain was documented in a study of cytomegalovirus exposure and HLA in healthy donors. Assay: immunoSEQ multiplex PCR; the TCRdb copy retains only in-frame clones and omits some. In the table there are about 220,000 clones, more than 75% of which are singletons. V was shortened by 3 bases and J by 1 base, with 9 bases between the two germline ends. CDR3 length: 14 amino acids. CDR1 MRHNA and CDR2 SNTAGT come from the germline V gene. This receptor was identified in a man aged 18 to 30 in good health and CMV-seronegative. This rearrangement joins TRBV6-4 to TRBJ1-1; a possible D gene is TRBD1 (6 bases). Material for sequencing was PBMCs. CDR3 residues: CASSEEDRNTEAFF. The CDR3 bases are TGTGCCAGCAGTGAAGAGGACAGGAACACTGAAGCTTTCTTT.